The 32 T cell receptor beta chains below were found in one sample sequenced in a study of cytomegalovirus exposure and HLA in healthy donors. Both 60 Vbeta primers and 13 Jbeta primers went into the PCR. The repertoire was sequenced with immunoSEQ multiplex PCR; TCRdb's copy has only in-frame clones and lacks some. Of 100,000 to 150,000 clones in the sample, around 75% are singletons; the top ten hold over 2.5%. The specimen sequenced was PBMCs. The receptors derive from a woman between 45 and 60 years old in good health and CMV-seronegative.

This CDR3 reads CASRESTSGRGTGELFF. The CDR3 DNA follows: TGTGCCAGCAGAGAAAGTACAAGCGGGAGGGGAACCGGGGAGCTGTTTTTT. The rearrangement uses TRBV27 and TRBJ2-2, with 10 positions matching TRBD2. This CDR3 has 17 residues. Germline assignment: CDR1 MNHEY and CDR2 SMNVEV (reference sequence). The J segment lost 5 bases and the V segment lost 6 bases, leaving 12 bases of the junction unmatched.

The chain carries TRBV18 and TRBJ2-7; TRBD1 matches at 7 bases. The germline V gene encodes CDR1 KGHSH and CDR2 LQKENI. Unmatched junction bases numbered 9, after V lost 5 bases and J lost 5 bases. The CDR3 runs to 14 residues. CDR3 bases: TGTGCCAGCTCATCACAGGGGCAGGGGGACGAGCAGTACTTC. It is translated as CASSSQGQGDEQYF.

This chain joins TRBV7-2 and TRBJ2-7; D perhaps matches TRBD2 (5 bases). Trimming removed 3 bases from V and 6 bases from J, with 6 bases in between. CDR3 length: 11 amino acids. Looked up from germline, CDR1 is SGHTA and CDR2 is FQGNSA. CDR3 bases: TGTGCCAGCAGCTTGAGGGTCGAGCAGTACTTC. Translating it yields CASSLRVEQYF.

This chain connects TRBV19 to TRBJ1-5, with D maybe TRBD1 (6 bases). Between the trimmed V and J ends, which lost 5 bases and 0 bases, there was a span of 17 bases. The CDR3 runs to 17 residues. Germline lookup yields CDR1 LNHDA and CDR2 SQIVND (reference sequence). The CDR3 DNA reads TGTGCCAGTAGTCGTCGGGACACCCAATTTAGCAATCAGCCCCAGCATTTT. It translates to CASSRRDTQFSNQPQHF.

The gene calls are TRBV28 and TRBJ2-5; 9 bases map to TRBD2. The tail of the sequence fits TRBJ2-7 better, so the J call may be wrong. The germline gives CDR1 MDHEN, CDR2 SYDVKM. This CDR3 contains 13 residues. DNA for the CDR3: TGTGCCAGCAGTAGGCTAGCGGGAAACGAGCAGTACTTC. Its protein is CASSRLAGNEQYF.

The chain employs TRBV28 and TRBJ2-2; D is unclear. This CDR3 comprises 14 residues. The germline V gene encodes CDR1 MDHEN and CDR2 SYDVKM. Trimming removed 1 base at V and 1 base at J, with 4 bases between. DNA for the CDR3: TGTGCCAGCAGTTTATCCAAGAACACCGGGGAGCTGTTTTTT. It specifies CASSLSKNTGELFF.

Details on this clone: One end of the junction is discordant with germline, which a read error may explain. The chain joins TRBV7-9 to TRBJ2-7; 7 bases map to TRBD2. Germline V gives CDR1 SEHNR, CDR2 FQNEAQ (reference sequence). This CDR3 spans 14 amino acids. The CDR3 region is CSSSPRLADYEQYF. CDR3 bases: TGTTCCAGCAGCCCCAGGCTAGCGGACTACGAGCAGTACTTC.

About this clone itself: Germline and junction disagree at one end, which may indicate a read error. The chain couples TRBV7-9 to TRBJ1-5; D remains unclear. Germline CDR1 reads SEHNR; CDR2 reads FQNEAQ (reference sequence). This CDR3 has 15 amino acids. CDR3 loop: CSSNPGGEGNQPQHF. The CDR3 DNA reads as TGTTCCAGCAACCCCGGCGGGGAAGGCAATCAGCCCCAGCATTTT.

V is TRBV21-1 and J is TRBJ2-7; the table's D call, TRBD1, was not checked against the DNA. TRBV21-1 is a known pseudogene. The CDR3 has 14 amino acids. CDR3 protein: CARIGTGPFYEQYF. The CDR3 DNA sequence: TGTGCCAGAATAGGGACAGGGCCCTTTTACGAGCAGTACTTC.

This sequence joins TRBV20-1 and TRBJ1-1; no clear D. V lost 1 base and J 4 bases, leaving 4 bases between the germline ends. The CDR3 covers 11 residues. Germline V gene data show CDR1 as DFQATT and CDR2 as SNEGSKA (reference sequence). CDR3 in amino acids: CSARASTEAFF. The CDR3 DNA reads TGCAGTGCTAGAGCCTCCACTGAAGCTTTCTTT.

The chain combines TRBV18 with TRBJ2-1, with TRBD2 identical over 7 bases. This CDR3 comprises 17 residues. CDR1 is KGHSH and CDR2 is LQKENI in the germline V gene. With 6 bases clipped from V and 10 bases from J, the junction kept 21 bases outside the gene matches. DNA for the CDR3: TGTGCCAGCTCCCGATCTCAGACTAGCACAACACCGCGGGAGCAGTTCTTC. Its protein product is CASSRSQTSTTPREQFF. Together with reference TRBV18 and TRBJ2-1, the CDR3 gives the full variable domain: NAGVMQNPRHLVRRRGQEARLRCSPMKGHSHVYWYRQLPEEGLKFMVYLQKENIIDESGMPKERFSAEFPKEGPSILRIQQVVRGDSAAYFCASSRSQTSTTPREQFFGPGTRLTVL.

This clone was seen more than once but under ten times. CDR3 sequence (DNA): TGCAGCGTTGAAGGGGCGGGAGGGGGGCTAGCCAAAAACATTCAGTACTTC. Its translation is CSVEGAGGGLAKNIQYF. The gene calls are TRBV29-1 and TRBJ2-4; 9 positions agree with TRBD2. Germline CDR1 reads SQVTM; CDR2 reads ANQGSEA. V shed 1 base, J shed 0 bases, and the junction held 7 bases outside the gene matches. The CDR3 covers 17 residues.

V and J are TRBV16 and TRBJ1-5; no definite D call. CDR3 length: 15 residues. The V end lost 3 bases, the J end lost 1 base, and 10 bases lay between the germline ends. Germline CDR1 reads KGHSY; CDR2 reads FQNENV. The CDR3 region has the DNA TGTGCCAGCAGCCAGTTAGTCAGGAGCAATCAGCCCCAGCATTTT. Translated, it gives CASSQLVRSNQPQHF.

This clone was seen a few times. This chain connects TRBV28 to TRBJ2-6; possibly TRBD2 for D (6 bases). The CDR3 has 18 residues. Trimming cost V 4 bases and J 1 base, with 17 bases left between them. Germline V gene data show CDR1 as MDHEN and CDR2 as SYDVKM. For the CDR3, the DNA is TGTGCCAGCAGTTCCATGGCACTAGCATCATCTGGGGCCAACGTCCTGACTTTC. It encodes CASSSMALASSGANVLTF.

The rearrangement joins TRBV4-3 to TRBJ2-1; perhaps TRBD2 as D (6 bases). Trimming cost V 6 bases and J 4 bases, with 16 bases left between them. This CDR3 contains 15 residues. CDR1 and CDR2 (germline): LGHNA, YSLEER. This CDR3 is CASSQSAAGYNEQFF. The CDR3 DNA is TGCGCCAGCAGTCAAAGCGCCGCGGGGTACAATGAGCAGTTCTTC.

This clone was seen only a few times. The chain uses TRBV6-1 and TRBJ1-2; the match to TRBD1 covers 7 bases. V gave up 2 bases and J gave up 2 bases; unmatched junction bases: 5. CDR3 length: 15 amino acids. Germline CDR1 MNHNS, CDR2 SASEGT. This CDR3 is CASSETGTVNYGYTF. The CDR3 DNA is TGTGCCAGCAGTGAAACCGGGACAGTCAACTATGGCTACACCTTC.

The chain has TRBV30 and TRBJ2-1; no definite D call. CDR3 length: 11 residues. With 4 bases removed from V and 5 bases from J, the gap between germline ends came to 6 bases. Germline assignment: CDR1 GTSNPN and CDR2 SVGIG (reference sequence). The CDR3 coding sequence is TGTGCCTGGATACAGAACAATGAGCAGTTCTTC. As protein: CAWIQNNEQFF.

The CDR3 is CASSDAPLQGVKYEQYF. In nucleotides, the CDR3 is TGTGCCAGCAGTGATGCTCCCCTCCAGGGCGTCAAGTACGAGCAGTACTTC. The rearrangement joins TRBV25-1 to TRBJ2-7; TRBD1 might be the D (5 bases). Looked up from germline, CDR1 is MGHDK and CDR2 is SYGVNS. This CDR3 has 17 amino acids. Trimming shortened V by 3 bases and J by 4 bases, and 22 bases separated the two germline ends.

The chain recombines TRBV19 with TRBJ2-1, with D tentatively TRBD2 (6 bases). V dropped 5 bases and J dropped 5 bases, with 19 bases sitting between them. CDR1 is LNHDA and CDR2 is SQIVND in the germline V gene (reference sequence). The CDR3 totals 16 residues. The CDR3 DNA is TGTGCCAGTAGTTTAACCCCAGGAGCGGGTGACAATGAGCAGTTCTTC. Its protein product is CASSLTPGAGDNEQFF.

The chain joins TRBV28 to TRBJ1-3, with D unclear. Trimming left V 5 bases short and J 8 bases short, with 16 bases between. CDR1 is MDHEN and CDR2 is SYDVKM in the germline V gene. The length of the CDR3 is 14 residues. The CDR3 nucleotides are TGTGCCAGCAGTCCCCCCACAGTTCCCGACACCATATATTTT. Translated, it gives CASSPPTVPDTIYF.

This clone was seen once. The chain has TRBV9 and TRBJ2-2; 8 bases line up with TRBD2. This CDR3 has 16 amino acids. In germline, CDR1 is SGDLS, CDR2 YYNGEE. The J segment lost 5 bases and the V segment lost 0 bases, leaving 6 bases of the junction unmatched. DNA of the CDR3: TGTGCCAGCAGCGTAGGAGTGGCTAGCGGGACCGGGGAGCTGTTTTTT. Protein sequence: CASSVGVASGTGELFF.

J is TRBJ1-1 and V is TRBV11-2, with D possibly matching TRBD1 (5 bases). CDR3 length equals 15 residues. Trimming removed 4 bases from V and 0 bases from J, with 12 bases in between. CDR1 is SGHAT, CDR2 FQNNGV, per germline. In DNA form, the CDR3 reads TGTGCCAGCAGCTACGACAGTTACATGAACACTGAAGCTTTCTTT. Translation: CASSYDSYMNTEAFF.

This chain connects TRBV4-2 to TRBJ2-1, with 12 bases that match TRBD2. The CDR3 covers 18 residues. J gave up 7 bases and V 4 bases, and 14 bases lay outside the gene matches. Germline CDR1 and CDR2: LGHNA and YNFKEQ. The CDR3 DNA sequence: TGTGCCAGCAGCCGTGGTCTAGCGGGAGGGGTGGGTAGGAATGAGCAGTTCTTC. It specifies CASSRGLAGGVGRNEQFF.

The table lists this clone with a count of one. The chain uses TRBV5-6 and TRBJ2-1; D gene uncertain. Trimming took off 2 bases at V and 4 bases at J, with 7 bases between the two ends. The CDR3 length is 13 residues. Germline loops: CDR1 SGHDT, CDR2 YYEEEE. CDR3 sequence reads: CASSFTEYNEQFF. CDR3 bases: TGTGCCAGCAGCTTCACCGAGTACAATGAGCAGTTCTTC.

The CDR3 reads CASSITGGNQPQHF. CDR3 sequence (DNA): TGTGCCAGCAGTATTACAGGGGGCAATCAGCCCCAGCATTTT. This chain uses TRBV28 with TRBJ1-5; TRBD1 matches 7 bases. The junction had 3 bases not matched to a gene; V was cut back by 5 bases and J by 2 bases. Germline V lookup: CDR1 MDHEN, CDR2 SYDVKM. The CDR3 is 14 residues long.

Only one count was recorded for this clone. This chain joins TRBV7-3 and TRBJ2-3; weak D call: TRBD2 (6 bases). With 2 bases removed from V and 6 bases from J, the gap between germline ends came to 12 bases. Germline loops: CDR1 SGHTA, CDR2 FQGTGA. The CDR3 is made up of 14 amino acids. The CDR3 DNA sequence: TGTGCCAGCAGCTTAGGGCTAGCGATTGATACGCAGTATTTT. Translating it yields CASSLGLAIDTQYF.

J is TRBJ2-1 and V is TRBV6-5, with 8 bases aligning to TRBD2. This CDR3 region has 14 residues. Germline V gene sequence: CDR1 MNHEY, CDR2 SVGAGI. V lost 2 bases to trimming and J lost 8 bases; unmatched junction nucleotides: 5. The CDR3 is CASSYAGGGDEQFF. The CDR3 DNA reads TGTGCCAGCAGTTACGCGGGAGGTGGCGATGAGCAGTTCTTC.

The chain carries TRBV30 and TRBJ2-3; TRBD2 aligns across 12 bases. V dropped 3 bases and J dropped 5; count of bases not matched to a gene: 3. The CDR3 runs to 14 residues. Germline loops: CDR1 GTSNPN, CDR2 SVGIG (reference sequence). The CDR3 is CAWRPTSGRDTQYF. The DNA of the CDR3 is TGTGCCTGGAGACCGACTAGCGGGAGAGATACGCAGTATTTT.

V is TRBV6-1 and J is TRBJ2-7, with D possibly being TRBD1 (7 bases). The germline V gene has CDR1 MNHNS and CDR2 SASEGT. V was pared by 6 bases and J by 3 bases, with 15 bases between. The CDR3 extends over 14 amino acids. The CDR3 is CASSPRQGGYEQYF. The CDR3, as DNA: TGTGCCAGCAGCCCCCGACAGGGAGGCTACGAGCAGTACTTC.

As concerns this clone: Other nucleotide sequences from this sample produce the same CDR3. V is TRBV7-2 and J is TRBJ2-7; no firm D call. The germline V and J ends were trimmed by 5 bases and 0 bases, with 5 bases remaining between them. Per germline, CDR1 SGHTA and CDR2 FQGNSA. CDR3 size: 12 residues. The CDR3 spells CASSLSSYEQYF. In DNA, the CDR3 is TGTGCCAGCAGCCTCAGCTCCTACGAGCAGTACTTC.

This sequence joins TRBV4-1 and TRBJ2-5, with TRBD2 identical over 11 bases. The J segment lost 4 bases and the V segment lost 3 bases, leaving 7 bases of the junction unmatched. This CDR3 has 16 residues. Germline V gene lookup returns CDR1 MGHRA and CDR2 YSYEKL. The CDR3 sequence is CASSQISGRGGETQYF. CDR3 sequence (DNA): TGCGCCAGCAGCCAGATTAGCGGGAGGGGGGGAGAGACCCAGTACTTC.

The chain employs TRBV5-4 and TRBJ2-5; 11 bases match TRBD2. V gave up 4 bases and J gave up 7 bases; unmatched junction bases: 6. The V gene's germline CDR1 is SGHNT and CDR2 YYREEE (reference sequence). This CDR3 has 14 amino acids. CDR3 DNA: TGTGCCAGCAGCCCGACTAGCGGGGCGGGGACCCAGTACTTC. This translates into CASSPTSGAGTQYF.